Following are 18 T cell receptor beta chains from one sample sequenced in a study of PD-L1 blockade in urothelial cancer (dated by TCRdb to about 2017). According to the study, the label for this sample's time point signals: peripheral blood 6 weeks after treatment start. The library was made by the immunoSEQ multiplex PCR assay. As stored in TCRdb, this immuneACCESS dataset retains in-frame rearrangements with V and J assigned. A fraction of the clones does not appear; measured against another copy, unresolved V genes explain less than half of the discrepancy, and the remainder lacks a known reason. The sample table records under 85,000 clones; approximately 90% of these occur just once. Of the sample, 0.87% falls within the top ten clones. The sample here was PBMCs, taken around atezolizumab (anti-PD-L1) treatment. All receptors derive from a woman over 75 with urothelial cancer.

A single count supports this clone. This sequence joins TRBV5-1 and TRBJ2-5; possibly TRBD1 for D (6 bases). Trimming stripped 4 bases from V and 2 bases from J, with 12 bases between. Germline V CDR1 and CDR2: SGHRS, YFSETQ. This CDR3 comprises 14 residues. For the CDR3, the DNA is TGCGCCAGCAGCAACATACAGGGACAAGAGACCCAGTACTTC. Its translation is CASSNIQGQETQYF. The complete variable domain, with remaining parts taken from reference TRBV5-1 and TRBJ2-5, reads KAGVTQTPRYLIKTRGQQVTLSCSPISGHRSVSWYQQTPGQGLQFLFEYFSETQRNKGNFPGRFSGRQFSNSRSEMNVSTLELGDSALYLCASSNIQGQETQYFGPGTRLLVL.

The chain recombines TRBV28 with TRBJ2-1, with TRBD1 identical over 10 bases. V lost 4 bases, J lost 8 bases, and 11 bases stayed unmatched. Germline V gene data show CDR1 as MDHEN and CDR2 as SYDVKM. The CDR3 length is 16 residues. The CDR3 loop reads CASSYPGQGRLHEQFF. DNA for the CDR3: TGTGCCAGCAGTTACCCGGGACAGGGGCGCCTCCATGAGCAGTTCTTC.

The chain employs TRBV27 and TRBJ2-2; 9 positions match TRBD2. The CDR3 totals 15 residues. The junction had 4 bases not matched to a gene; V was cut back by 5 bases and J by 3 bases. Germline CDR1 MNHEY, CDR2 SMNVEV (reference sequence). This CDR3 reads CASSIAGEDTGELFF. CDR3 nucleotide sequence: TGTGCCAGCAGTATAGCGGGAGAGGACACCGGGGAGCTGTTTTTT.

The rearrangement joins TRBV21-1 to TRBJ2-3; the table assigns TRBD1, which was not confirmed against the DNA. TRBV21-1 is described as a pseudogene. CDR3 size: 12 residues. The CDR3 nucleotides read TGTGCCACGCCAGGGGATGGAGATACGCAGTATTTT. Residues: CATPGDGDTQYF.

V gene TRBV10-3 combines with J gene TRBJ2-1; 14 bases line up with TRBD2. This CDR3 has 16 residues. Trimming cost V 7 bases and J 8 bases; bases outside gene matches: 10. Germline V gene sequence: CDR1 ENHRY, CDR2 SYGVKD. The CDR3 sequence is CAIKQSGTSGSDEQFF. The CDR3 coding sequence is TGTGCCATCAAGCAGTCCGGGACTAGCGGGAGCGATGAGCAGTTCTTC.

This chain joins TRBV6-5 and TRBJ1-1; 7 positions agree with TRBD1. CDR3 length equals 16 residues. V shed 2 bases and J 0 bases; nucleotides not matched to a gene: 6. CDR1 MNHEY and CDR2 SVGAGI come from the germline V gene. CDR3 DNA sequence: TGTGCCAGCAGTTACGGGCAGGGGGTTATGAACACTGAAGCTTTCTTT. Translated, it gives CASSYGQGVMNTEAFF.

The rearrangement links TRBV9 to TRBJ2-2; 9 bases align to TRBD2. V was pared by 5 bases and J by 0 bases, with 5 bases of the junction left unmatched. Germline CDR1 and CDR2: SGDLS and YYNGEE. This CDR3 region has 16 residues. CDR3 region: CASSTTSGSNTGELFF. CDR3 sequence (DNA): TGTGCCAGCAGTACGACTAGCGGTTCGAACACCGGGGAGCTGTTTTTT.

The chain has TRBV5-1 and TRBJ2-7; 7 positions agree with TRBD1. The CDR3 is made up of 17 amino acids. Germline V gene data show CDR1 as SGHRS and CDR2 as YFSETQ. Germline trimming cut 0 bases from V and 0 bases from J; bases unmatched to any gene: 9. CDR3 bases: TGCGCCAGCAGCTTGGGGGGACAGTTGATGAGCTCCTACGAGCAGTACTTC. Translated, it gives CASSLGGQLMSSYEQYF.

This sequence joins TRBV7-2 and TRBJ2-5; the D gene is possibly TRBD2 (5 bases). Germline CDR1 SGHTA, CDR2 FQGNSA. This CDR3 is built from 14 residues. V was shortened by 0 bases and J by 4 bases, with 9 bases between the two germline ends. The CDR3 sequence: CASSLADWGETQYF. The CDR3 DNA is TGTGCCAGCAGCTTAGCGGACTGGGGAGAGACCCAGTACTTC.

The gene calls are TRBV7-2 and TRBJ2-3; D uncertain. The CDR3 consists of 12 residues. Between the trimmed V and J ends, which lost 2 bases and 4 bases, there was a span of 4 bases. The germline V gene has CDR1 SGHTA and CDR2 FQGNSA. Here the CDR3 DNA reads TGTGCCAGCAGCTTAAGCGCAGATACGCAGTATTTT. This encodes CASSLSADTQYF.

The V gene is TRBV6-1, the J gene TRBJ1-2; 7 positions agree with TRBD1. The CDR3 runs to 16 residues. The V and J ends lost 4 bases and 2 bases, in that order; junction bases with no gene match: 10. Germline V gene sequence: CDR1 MNHNS, CDR2 SASEGT. The CDR3 is CASSVEPGQRNYGYTF. The DNA for the CDR3 is TGTGCCAGCAGTGTAGAACCGGGACAGAGAAACTATGGCTACACCTTC.

In DNA form, the CDR3 reads TGTGCCAGCAGCCCCGGACAGGGAAGGCCGGAGCAGTTCTTC. It is translated as CASSPGQGRPEQFF. The V gene is TRBV7-9, the J gene TRBJ2-1; 8 bases align to TRBD1. The CDR3 has 14 amino acids. Germline-derived CDR1 and CDR2 are SEHNR and FQNEAQ (reference sequence). J was trimmed by 10 bases and V by 5 bases; bases with no gene match: 10.

The chain combines TRBV5-1 with TRBJ2-1, with TRBD2 identical over 8 bases. The germline gives CDR1 SGHRS, CDR2 YFSETQ. With V trimmed by 2 bases and J by 0 bases, 4 bases remained unmatched. This CDR3 comprises 16 residues. The CDR3 region has the DNA TGCGCCAGCAGCTTAGTAGCGGGGACCTCCTACAATGAGCAGTTCTTC. Translating it yields CASSLVAGTSYNEQFF.

The V and J genes are TRBV30 and TRBJ1-2; D possibly corresponds to TRBD1 (6 bases). Trimming pared 0 bases from V and 4 bases from J, leaving 9 bases between. From germline, CDR1 is GTSNPN and CDR2 SVGIG (reference sequence). The CDR3 spans 13 residues. Here the CDR3 reads CAWSVGGGYGYTF. CDR3 coding DNA: TGTGCCTGGAGTGTGGGAGGGGGCTATGGCTACACCTTC.

CDR3 in DNA: TGTGCCACCCACAGGGGTGGCACAGATACGCAGTATTTT. This encodes CATHRGGTDTQYF. This chain connects TRBV19 to TRBJ2-3; 7 bases align to TRBD1. Per germline, CDR1 LNHDA and CDR2 SQIVND (reference sequence). The junction had 5 bases not matched to a gene; V was cut back by 10 bases and J by 1 base. This CDR3 comprises 13 residues.

This chain uses TRBV19 with TRBJ1-5, with TRBD1 as a possible D gene (5 bases). There are 16 residues in the CDR3. Germline V CDR1 and CDR2: LNHDA, SQIVND (reference sequence). Trimming removed 7 bases from V and 4 bases from J, with 20 bases in between. CDR3 loop: CASTQGVYAPNQPQHF. DNA of the CDR3: TGTGCCAGTACCCAAGGGGTCTATGCCCCGAATCAGCCCCAGCATTTT.

The V and J genes are TRBV27 and TRBJ1-1, with 11 bases identical to TRBD1. V was clipped by 2 bases and J by 4 bases; unmatched bases: 6. The germline CDR1 and CDR2 sequences are MNHEY and SMNVEV (reference sequence). CDR3 length: 16 amino acids. This chain's CDR3 is CASSLDPGTGGTEAFF. The CDR3 bases are TGTGCCAGCAGTTTAGATCCCGGGACAGGGGGCACTGAAGCTTTCTTT.

The chain joins TRBV11-3 to TRBJ2-1; 9 nucleotides match TRBD1. The CDR3 runs 16 residues. V dropped 5 bases and J dropped 1; count of bases not matched to a gene: 6. In germline, CDR1 is SGHNT, CDR2 YENEEA. The CDR3 region has the DNA TGTGCCAGCAGCCGGACAGGGGATAGGTCCTACAATGAGCAGTTCTTC. It encodes CASSRTGDRSYNEQFF.